These T cell receptor beta chains were read from a single sample in a study. TCRdb's table, derived via immunoSEQ multiplex PCR, lists solely in-frame clones and lacks some. The sample yields tens of thousands of clones, 93% seen once. Sequenced input: PBMCs. The receptor source for this set is a man aged 40-49 years with rheumatoid arthritis. CDR3s include the opening cysteine and the closing phenylalanine or tryptophan. Each record gives: clone size, J gene, V gene, CDR3 protein. Part of the rows lack a size; the others show once, few, many or a class for expanded clones.

clone_size: NA
j_call: TRBJ1-1
v_call: TRBV7-2
cdr3_aa: CASIDQGAVTEAFF

clone_size: once
j_call: TRBJ2-5
v_call: TRBV7-2
cdr3_aa: CASSPRPKLLVQYF

clone_size: NA
j_call: TRBJ2-7
v_call: TRBV6-5
cdr3_aa: CASRSKYEQYF

clone_size: NA
j_call: TRBJ2-1
v_call: TRBV27
cdr3_aa: CASSLLLAGIHEQFF

clone_size: NA
j_call: TRBJ2-7
v_call: TRBV10-3
cdr3_aa: CAISEPRGQGIVYEQYF

clone_size: few
j_call: TRBJ1-2
v_call: TRBV30
cdr3_aa: CAWSASTAYGYTF

clone_size: few
j_call: TRBJ2-1
v_call: TRBV2
cdr3_aa: CASAASANLNNEQFF

clone_size: NA
j_call: TRBJ1-6
v_call: TRBV15
cdr3_aa: CATSRDSRNSPLHF

clone_size: NA
j_call: TRBJ2-2
v_call: TRBV12-3/TRBV12-4
cdr3_aa: CASSPPHTGELFF

clone_size: NA
j_call: TRBJ1-1
v_call: TRBV28
cdr3_aa: CASSQGQGYTEAFF

clone_size: NA
j_call: TRBJ2-6
v_call: TRBV9
cdr3_aa: CASSGTGESGANVLTF

clone_size: NA
j_call: TRBJ2-3
v_call: TRBV10-2
cdr3_aa: CASCVGGATQYF

clone_size: NA
j_call: TRBJ2-7
v_call: TRBV6-5
cdr3_aa: CASRRVGGYEQYF

clone_size: NA
j_call: TRBJ2-1
v_call: TRBV29-1
cdr3_aa: CSVRPRGEQFF

clone_size: NA
j_call: TRBJ1-6
v_call: TRBV18
cdr3_aa: CASSPEGFSYNSPLHF

clone_size: NA
j_call: TRBJ2-7
v_call: TRBV12-3/TRBV12-4
cdr3_aa: CASSLGGHEQYF

clone_size: NA
j_call: TRBJ1-4
v_call: TRBV10-3
cdr3_aa: CAISPTTTNEKLFF

clone_size: NA
j_call: TRBJ2-7
v_call: TRBV3-1/TRBV3-2
cdr3_aa: CASSQGTGGQYF

clone_size: NA
j_call: TRBJ2-3
v_call: TRBV28
cdr3_aa: CASSAGGARTDTQYF

clone_size: NA
j_call: TRBJ2-5
v_call: TRBV3-1/TRBV3-2
cdr3_aa: CASSHHRDQETQYF

clone_size: NA
j_call: TRBJ1-5
v_call: TRBV29-1
cdr3_aa: CSVSRDRDQPQHF

clone_size: NA
j_call: TRBJ1-4
v_call: TRBV9
cdr3_aa: CASSVERGLRGEKLFF